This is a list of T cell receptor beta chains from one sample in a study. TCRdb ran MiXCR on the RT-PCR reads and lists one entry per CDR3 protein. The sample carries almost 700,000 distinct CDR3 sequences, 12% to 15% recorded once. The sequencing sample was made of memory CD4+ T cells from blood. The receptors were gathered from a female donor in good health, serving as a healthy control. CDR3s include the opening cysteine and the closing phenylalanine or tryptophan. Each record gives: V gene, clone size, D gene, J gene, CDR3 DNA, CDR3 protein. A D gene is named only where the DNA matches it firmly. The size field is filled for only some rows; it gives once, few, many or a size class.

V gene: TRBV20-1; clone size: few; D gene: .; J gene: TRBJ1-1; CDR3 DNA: TGCAGTGCTTCCCCAGGGAGCCACACTGAAGCTTTCTTT; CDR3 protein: CSASPGSHTEAFF
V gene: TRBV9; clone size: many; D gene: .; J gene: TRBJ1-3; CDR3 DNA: TGTGCCAGCAGCGTAGATGTCTCTGGAAACACCATATATTTT; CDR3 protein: CASSVDVSGNTIYF
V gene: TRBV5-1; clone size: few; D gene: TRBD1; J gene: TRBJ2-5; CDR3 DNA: TGCGCCAGCAGCTTGTCAAGACGGACAGGGATTGGCCAAGAGACCCAGTACTTC; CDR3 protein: CASSLSRRTGIGQETQYF
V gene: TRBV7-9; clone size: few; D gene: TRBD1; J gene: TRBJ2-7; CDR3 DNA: TGTGCCAGCAGCCGTCGGGACAGGGGCTACGAGCAGTACTTC; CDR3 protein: CASSRRDRGYEQYF
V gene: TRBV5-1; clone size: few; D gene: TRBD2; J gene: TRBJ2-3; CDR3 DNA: TGCGCCAGCAGCCCACTTACCCCCGGACTAGCGGGAGTGTATGCAGATACGCAGTATTTT; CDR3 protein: CASSPLTPGLAGVYADTQYF
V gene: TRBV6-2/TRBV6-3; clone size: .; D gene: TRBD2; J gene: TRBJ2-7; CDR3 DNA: TGTGCCAGCAGTGATCTAGCGGGGAGCTCCTACGAGCAGTACTTC; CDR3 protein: CASSDLAGSSYEQYF
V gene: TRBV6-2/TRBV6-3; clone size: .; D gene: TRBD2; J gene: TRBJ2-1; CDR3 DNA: TGTGCCAGCAGCCCGGGACTAGCGCTTTACAATGAGCAGTTCTTC; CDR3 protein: CASSPGLALYNEQFF
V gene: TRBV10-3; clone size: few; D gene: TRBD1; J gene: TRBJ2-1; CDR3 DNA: TGTGCCATCAGTGAAGGTTTAGTGGGACAGGCCTACAATGAGCAGTTCTTC; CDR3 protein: CAISEGLVGQAYNEQFF
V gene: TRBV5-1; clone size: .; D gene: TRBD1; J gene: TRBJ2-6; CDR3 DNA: TGCGCCAGCAGGCAAATATACAGGGGAGAAGCCAACGTCCTGACTTTC; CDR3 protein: CASRQIYRGEANVLTF
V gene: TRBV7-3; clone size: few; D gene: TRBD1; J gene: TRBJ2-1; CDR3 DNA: TGTGCCAGCAGCCCGGGGACAGGGGGCAACCATGAGCAGTTCTTC; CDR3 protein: CASSPGTGGNHEQFF
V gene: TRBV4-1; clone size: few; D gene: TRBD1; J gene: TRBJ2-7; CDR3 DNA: TGCGCCAGCAGCCGCGGGACAGGACCCACCTACGAGCAGTACTTC; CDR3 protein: CASSRGTGPTYEQYF
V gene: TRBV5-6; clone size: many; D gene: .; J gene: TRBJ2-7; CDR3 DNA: TGTGCCAGCAGCTCGGGACCCTCCTACGAGCAGTACTTC; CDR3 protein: CASSSGPSYEQYF
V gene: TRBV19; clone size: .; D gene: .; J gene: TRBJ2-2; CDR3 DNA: TGTGCCAGTAGCTCAGGGAGCTCGAACACCGGGGAGCTGTTTTTT; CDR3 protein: CASSSGSSNTGELFF
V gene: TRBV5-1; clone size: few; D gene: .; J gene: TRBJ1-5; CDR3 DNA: TGCGCCAGCAGCCCAAGTCCGTATCAGCCCCAGCATTTT; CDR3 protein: CASSPSPYQPQHF
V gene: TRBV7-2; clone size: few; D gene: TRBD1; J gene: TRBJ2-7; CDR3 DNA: TGTGCCAGCACCCCACTAGGGGGGACAGGGCGGTACGAGCAGTACTTC; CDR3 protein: CASTPLGGTGRYEQYF
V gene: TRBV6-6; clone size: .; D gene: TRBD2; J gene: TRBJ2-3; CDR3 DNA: TGTGCCAGCAGTTACCCCGGGACTACCTTAGGTGATACGCAGTATTTT; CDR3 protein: CASSYPGTTLGDTQYF
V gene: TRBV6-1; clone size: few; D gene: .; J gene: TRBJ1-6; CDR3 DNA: TGTGCCAGCAGTGAAGGGTCCACTCCCAATTCACCCCTCCACTTT; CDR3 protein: CASSEGSTPNSPLHF
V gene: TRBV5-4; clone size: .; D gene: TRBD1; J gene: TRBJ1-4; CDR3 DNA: TGTGCCAGCAGCGTCAAGACAGGGGAGGAGGAAAAACTGTTTTTT; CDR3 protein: CASSVKTGEEEKLFF
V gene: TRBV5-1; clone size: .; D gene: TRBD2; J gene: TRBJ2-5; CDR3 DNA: TGCGCCAGCAGCTTGGGGACGGGACTATCTTACCAAGAGACCCAGTACTTC; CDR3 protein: CASSLGTGLSYQETQYF
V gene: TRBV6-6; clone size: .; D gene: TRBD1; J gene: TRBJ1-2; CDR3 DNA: TGTGCCAGCAGTGGTCCCGGGACAGGGGGCTACACCTTC; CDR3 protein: CASSGPGTGGYTF
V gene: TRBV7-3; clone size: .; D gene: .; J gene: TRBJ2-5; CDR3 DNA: TGTGCCAGCAGCTTAAACGGGGGTTACCAAGAGACCCAGTACTTC; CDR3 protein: CASSLNGGYQETQYF
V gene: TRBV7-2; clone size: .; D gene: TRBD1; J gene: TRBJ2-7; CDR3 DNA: TGTGCCAGCAGCTTAGTCCAAGGACAGGGAGTGAAGGAGCAGTACTTC; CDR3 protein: CASSLVQGQGVKEQYF
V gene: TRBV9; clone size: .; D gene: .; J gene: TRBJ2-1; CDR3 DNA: TGTGCCAGCAAAGAGGACCTTGCCCCCCTCAATGAGCAGTTCTTC; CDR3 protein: CASKEDLAPLNEQFF
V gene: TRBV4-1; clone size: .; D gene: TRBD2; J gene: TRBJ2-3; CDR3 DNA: TGCGCCAGCAGCCAAGATCGCCCTAGCGGAAGTACGCAGTATTTT; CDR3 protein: CASSQDRPSGSTQYF
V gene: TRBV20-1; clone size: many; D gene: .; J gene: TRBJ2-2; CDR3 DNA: TGCAGTGCTTCCCCCAGGGCTTACACCGGGGAGCTGTTTTTT; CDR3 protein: CSASPRAYTGELFF
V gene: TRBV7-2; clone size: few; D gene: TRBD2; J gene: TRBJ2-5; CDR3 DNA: TGTGCCAGCAGCTTACTTTATCCCGGGACTAGCGGGAGGGCCGGTCAGACCCAGTACTTC; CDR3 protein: CASSLLYPGTSGRAGQTQYF
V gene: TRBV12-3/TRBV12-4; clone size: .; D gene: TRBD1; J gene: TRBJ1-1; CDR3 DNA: TGTGCCAGCAGGCAGGGGGCTATGACTGAAGCTTTCTTT; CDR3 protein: CASRQGAMTEAFF
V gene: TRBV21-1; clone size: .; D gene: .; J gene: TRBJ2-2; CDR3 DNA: TGTGCCAGCAGCAAAGGACGGGGGGGAGGATCGGGGGAGCTGTTTTTT; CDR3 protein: CASSKGRGGGSGELFF
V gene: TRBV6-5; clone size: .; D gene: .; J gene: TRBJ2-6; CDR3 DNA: TGTGCCAGCAGAAAAGGGGGGGCTGGTGGGGCCAACGTCCTGACTTTC; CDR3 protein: CASRKGGAGGANVLTF
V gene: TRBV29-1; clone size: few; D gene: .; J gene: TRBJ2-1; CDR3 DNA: TGCAGCAGCACATCCTACAATGAGCAGTTCTTC; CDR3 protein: CSSTSYNEQFF
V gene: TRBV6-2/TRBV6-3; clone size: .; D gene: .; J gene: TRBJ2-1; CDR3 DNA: TGTGCCAGCGGGGTCCCTGCTGGCTCAGTGGGCGAGCAGTTCTTC; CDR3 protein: CASGVPAGSVGEQFF
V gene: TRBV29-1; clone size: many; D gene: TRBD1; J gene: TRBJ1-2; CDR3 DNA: TGCAGCGCCGGTGGGACAGAAGAATATTATGGCGGCTACACCTTC; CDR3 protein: CSAGGTEEYYGGYTF
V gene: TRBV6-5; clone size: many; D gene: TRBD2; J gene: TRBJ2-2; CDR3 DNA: TGTGCCAGCCGGGACTACAACACCGGGGAGCTGTTTTTT; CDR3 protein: CASRDYNTGELFF
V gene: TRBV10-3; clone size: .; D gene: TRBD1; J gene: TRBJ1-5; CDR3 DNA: TGTGCCATCAGGAACCGGGACAGGGGGCAGGATGAGCATTTT; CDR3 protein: CAIRNRDRGQDEHF
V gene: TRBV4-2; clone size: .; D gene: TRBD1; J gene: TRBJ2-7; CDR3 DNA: TGTGCCAGCAGCCAAGATCGACAGGGTGGCTACGAGCAGTACTTC; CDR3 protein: CASSQDRQGGYEQYF
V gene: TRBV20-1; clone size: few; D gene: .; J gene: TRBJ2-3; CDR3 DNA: TGCAGTGCTGGGGACCAGAATACGCAGTATTTT; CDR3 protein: CSAGDQNTQYF
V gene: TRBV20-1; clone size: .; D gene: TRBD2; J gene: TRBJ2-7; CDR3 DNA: TGCAGTGCTAGAGGCCTAGCGGGACGGTACGAGCAGTACTTC; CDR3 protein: CSARGLAGRYEQYF
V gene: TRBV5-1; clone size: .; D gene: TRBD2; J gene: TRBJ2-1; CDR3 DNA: TGCGCCAGCAGCTTTCTAGCGGGAGGGCCAAATGAGCAGTTCTTC; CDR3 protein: CASSFLAGGPNEQFF
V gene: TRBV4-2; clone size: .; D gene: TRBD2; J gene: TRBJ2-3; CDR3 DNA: TGTGCCAGCAGCCAAGATCTAGCGGGAGGGCGAATAGATACGCAGTATTTT; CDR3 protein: CASSQDLAGGRIDTQYF
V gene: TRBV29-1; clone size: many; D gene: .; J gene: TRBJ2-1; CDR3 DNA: TGCAGCGCCGGCCCGGAATACAATGAGCAGTTCTTC; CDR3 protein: CSAGPEYNEQFF
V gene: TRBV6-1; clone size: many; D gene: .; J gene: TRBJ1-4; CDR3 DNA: TGTGCCAGCAGCGTTGACGGATCTGGGGGGTCAACTAATGAAAAACTGTTTTTT; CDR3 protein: CASSVDGSGGSTNEKLFF
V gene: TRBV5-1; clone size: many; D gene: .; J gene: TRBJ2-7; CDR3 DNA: TGCGCCAGCAGCTTGGGGGCGGGACGGTTCGACTACGAGCAGTACTTC; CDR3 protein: CASSLGAGRFDYEQYF
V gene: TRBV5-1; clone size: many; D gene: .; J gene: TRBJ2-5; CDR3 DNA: TGCGCCAGCAGCCTAGACAGCCGAGGGACCCAGTACTTC; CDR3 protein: CASSLDSRGTQYF
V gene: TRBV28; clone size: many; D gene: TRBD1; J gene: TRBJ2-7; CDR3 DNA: TGTGCCAGCAGTAAAGCGGGACAGGGGTACCACGAGCAGTACTTC; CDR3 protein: CASSKAGQGYHEQYF
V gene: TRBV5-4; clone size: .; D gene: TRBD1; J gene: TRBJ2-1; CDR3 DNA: TGTGCCAGCAAAAGACAGGGGGGCAATGAGCAGTTCTTC; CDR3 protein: CASKRQGGNEQFF
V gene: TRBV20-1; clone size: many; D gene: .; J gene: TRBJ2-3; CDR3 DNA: TGCAGTGCTATCACCGGGACGGACAACACAGATACGCAGTATTTT; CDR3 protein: CSAITGTDNTDTQYF
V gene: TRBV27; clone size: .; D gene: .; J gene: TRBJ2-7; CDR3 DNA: TGTGCCAGCAGTTTATCGCGGGGCGCCGAGCAGTACTTC; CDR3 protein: CASSLSRGAEQYF
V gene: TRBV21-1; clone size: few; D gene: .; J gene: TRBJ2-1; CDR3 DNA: TGTGCCAGCAGCGAACTCGCTAGCTCCTACAATGAGCAGTTCTTC; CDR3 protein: CASSELASSYNEQFF
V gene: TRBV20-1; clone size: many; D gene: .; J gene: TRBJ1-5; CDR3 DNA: TGCAGTGCTAGAGATTGGAGGGATCAGCCCCAGCATTTT; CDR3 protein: CSARDWRDQPQHF
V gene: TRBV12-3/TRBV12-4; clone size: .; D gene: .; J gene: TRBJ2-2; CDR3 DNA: TGTGCCAGCACATTAGGTGAAGTCACCGGGGAGCTGTTTTTT; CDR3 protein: CASTLGEVTGELFF
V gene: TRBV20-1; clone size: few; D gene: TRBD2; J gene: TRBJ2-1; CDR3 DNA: TGCAGCCAAAAACCGGGACTAGCGGGATTTAACGTCTACAATGAGCAGTTCTTC; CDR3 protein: CSQKPGLAGFNVYNEQFF
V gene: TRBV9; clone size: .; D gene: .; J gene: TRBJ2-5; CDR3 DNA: TGTGCCAGCAGCGCACCAAACCAAGAGACCCAGTACTTC; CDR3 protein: CASSAPNQETQYF
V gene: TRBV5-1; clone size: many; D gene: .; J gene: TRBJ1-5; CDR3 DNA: TGCGCCAGCAGCTTGTCAGCAGGCGGGCAGCCCCAGCATTTT; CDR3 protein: CASSLSAGGQPQHF
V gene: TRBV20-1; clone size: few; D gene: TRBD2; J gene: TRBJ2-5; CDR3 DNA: TGCAGTGCGCCCGACGGCGGGGGGAACCAAGAGACCCAGTACTTC; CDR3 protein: CSAPDGGGNQETQYF